The 5 T cell receptor beta chains presented below share a single source sample, sequenced in a study of human T cells and chemical hapten exposure. Time point of the sample: pre-sensitization, week 0. Treatment meaning: therapeutic diphenylcyclopropenone sensitization with weekly scalp DPC. MiXCR, run by TCRdb on the RACE reads, gives a single entry per CDR3 protein. The table has 250,000 or so distinct CDR3 sequences, around 7.3% seen once. Sequences were derived from whole blood, sampled in connection with sensitization to the hapten diphenylcyclopropenone (DPC). These receptor sequences come from a man between 18 and 29 years old with alopecia areata. Some clones in this sample may be carry-over from other donors' samples.

J is TRBJ1-1 and V is TRBV18; D unresolved. V shed 1 base and J shed 7 bases, with 10 bases lying between them. This CDR3 region has 13 residues. The germline gives CDR1 KGHSH, CDR2 LQKENI. In DNA form, the CDR3 reads TGTGCCAGCTCACCACAGAGGCCCGGTGAAGCTTTCTTT. Encoded protein: CASSPQRPGEAFF.

This clonotype was recorded at least ten times. This chain connects TRBV7-9 to TRBJ2-2, with 12 nucleotides matching TRBD1. V lost 5 bases and J lost 6; bases outside the gene matches: 7. Per germline, CDR1 SEHNR and CDR2 FQNEAQ (reference sequence). The CDR3 has 16 residues. For the CDR3, the DNA is TGTGCCAGCAGCCCTGCGGGGACAGGGGGCTCCGGGGAGCTGTTTTTT. This encodes CASSPAGTGGSGELFF.

In its sample, this clonotype was seen a few times. J is TRBJ2-7 and V is TRBV20-1; possibly TRBD1 for D (6 bases). Trimming stripped 3 bases from V and 3 bases from J, with 12 bases between. This CDR3 is built from 13 residues. The germline V gene encodes CDR1 DFQATT and CDR2 SNEGSKA (reference sequence). CDR3 protein: CSARGDTNYEQYF. The CDR3 DNA reads TGCAGTGCTAGGGGGGACACCAACTACGAGCAGTACTTC.

This clonotype has just a few counts. CDR3 DNA sequence: TGTGCCAGCCTAGGACAGACGACTAATGAAAAACTGTTTTTT. Its protein is CASLGQTTNEKLFF. The chain links TRBV2 to TRBJ1-4; D perhaps matches TRBD1 (6 bases). The V end was cut by 8 bases, the J end by 2 bases, with 12 bases between. The CDR3 extends over 14 amino acids. CDR1 is SNHLY, CDR2 FYNNEI, per germline. The whole variable domain, remainder taken from reference TRBV2 and TRBJ1-4, is EPEVTQTPSHQVTQMGQEVILRCVPISNHLYFYWYRQILGQKVEFLVSFYNNEISEKSEIFDDQFSVERPDGSNFTLKIRSTKLEDSAMYFCASLGQTTNEKLFFGSGTQLSVL.

This clonotype appeared a few times. The J gene is TRBJ2-1, the V gene TRBV5-1; 9 nucleotides align to TRBD2. The CDR3 sequence is 13 residues long. In germline, CDR1 is SGHRS, CDR2 YFSETQ. Trimming cost V 4 bases and J 9 bases; bases outside gene matches: 5. CDR3 region: CASSGLARGEQFF. The CDR3 DNA sequence: TGCGCCAGCAGCGGACTAGCGAGGGGTGAGCAGTTCTTC. The full variable domain, in which reference TRBV5-1 and TRBJ2-1 provide the parts outside the CDR3, is KAGVTQTPRYLIKTRGQQVTLSCSPISGHRSVSWYQQTPGQGLQFLFEYFSETQRNKGNFPGRFSGRQFSNSRSEMNVSTLELGDSALYLCASSGLARGEQFFGPGTRLTVL.